The 11 T cell receptor beta chains presented below share a single source sample, sequenced in a study of cytomegalovirus exposure and HLA in healthy donors. PCR used 60 Vbeta primers and 13 Jbeta primers. The data were produced by immunoSEQ multiplex PCR, yet TCRdb's version contains in-frame clones alone and is incomplete. The sample shows 160,000 or so clones, approximately 80% of them seen only once. Sequenced: PBMCs. The source of these receptors is a woman in her forties or fifties in good health and CMV-seronegative.

The V and J genes are TRBV28 and TRBJ1-2; D perhaps matches TRBD1 (5 bases). Germline V gene sequence: CDR1 MDHEN, CDR2 SYDVKM. The CDR3 runs 13 residues. V was trimmed by 3 bases and J by 2 bases, leaving 7 bases between them. CDR3 DNA sequence: TGTGCCAGCAGTTTCCCAGGGAACTATGGCTACACCTTC. Its translation: CASSFPGNYGYTF.

The chain links TRBV5-8 to TRBJ2-5, with D perhaps matching TRBD2 (6 bases). The CDR3 runs 15 residues. Germline V gene lookup returns CDR1 SGHTS and CDR2 YDEGEE. Trimming stripped 6 bases from V and 2 bases from J, with 17 bases between. The chain's CDR3 is CASTTVAGTQETQYF. DNA for the CDR3: TGTGCCAGCACTACGGTCGCGGGGACTCAAGAGACCCAGTACTTC.

This chain joins TRBV5-4 and TRBJ2-5; D might be TRBD1 (5 bases). The germline CDR1 and CDR2 sequences are SGHNT and YYREEE (reference sequence). Trimming removed 0 bases from V and 5 bases from J, with 11 bases in between. The CDR3 sequence is 14 residues long. Here the CDR3 DNA reads TGTGCCAGCAGCTTGGTAGGGGTGGGGGAGACCCAGTACTTC. It encodes CASSLVGVGETQYF.

This clone is a singleton in its sample. The chain links TRBV11-2 to TRBJ2-7; D may be TRBD2 (6 bases). Deletions cut 1 base from V and 0 bases from J, with 19 bases between. The CDR3 contains 18 residues. Germline values: CDR1 SGHAT, CDR2 FQNNGV. CDR3 in amino acids: CASSLALVLAGSSYEQYF. In DNA form, the CDR3 reads TGTGCCAGCAGCTTAGCCCTGGTTTTGGCGGGAAGCTCCTACGAGCAGTACTTC.

The V call is TRBV11-2, the J call TRBJ2-1; 11 positions agree with TRBD2. The CDR3 has 16 residues. J lost 4 bases, V lost 5 bases, and 7 bases had no gene match. CDR1 and CDR2 (germline): SGHAT, FQNNGV. The CDR3, as DNA: TGTGCCAGCAGCCGCGGACTAGCGGGTCTATACAATGAGCAGTTCTTC. It encodes CASSRGLAGLYNEQFF.

CDR3 nucleotide sequence: TGTGCCAGCAGTTTCACTAGCGGGGCAGATACGCAGTATTTT. It yields the protein CASSFTSGADTQYF. This chain links TRBV2 with TRBJ2-3, with TRBD2 matching 10 bases. Germline lookup yields CDR1 SNHLY and CDR2 FYNNEI. Losses at the gene ends were 5 bases for V and 4 bases for J; bases not matched to a gene: 3. CDR3 length: 14 residues.

The V call is TRBV5-1, the J call TRBJ2-1; TRBD2 agrees at 7 bases. With 0 bases clipped from V and 3 bases from J, the junction kept 6 bases outside the gene matches. This CDR3 comprises 16 residues. From germline, CDR1 is SGHRS and CDR2 YFSETQ. The CDR3 DNA is TGCGCCAGCAGCTTGGCTCGGGCTAGCGGCTACAATGAGCAGTTCTTC. The encoded protein is CASSLARASGYNEQFF.

This chain's CDR3 is CASSFTGAMVYGYTF. The CDR3, as DNA: TGTGCCAGCAGTTTTACAGGGGCGATGGTCTATGGCTACACCTTC. This chain joins TRBV28 and TRBJ1-2; 7 bases map to TRBD1. Germline loops: CDR1 MDHEN, CDR2 SYDVKM. The junction had 8 bases not matched to a gene; V was cut back by 3 bases and J by 4 bases. This CDR3 has 15 amino acids.

V usage is TRBV29-1 and J usage is TRBJ2-1; a possible D gene is TRBD1 (6 bases). The CDR3 contains 13 residues. Trimming stripped 7 bases from V and 2 bases from J, with 12 bases between. Per the germline V gene, CDR1 is SQVTM and CDR2 is ANQGSEA. CDR3 bases: TGCAGCGGCAACAGGGATCCCTACAATGAGCAGTTCTTC. As protein: CSGNRDPYNEQFF.

The gene calls are TRBV5-1 and TRBJ1-1, with D maybe TRBD1 (5 bases). This CDR3 is built from 15 residues. In germline, CDR1 is SGHRS, CDR2 YFSETQ. V was pared by 0 bases and J by 3 bases, with 12 bases between. This CDR3 is CASSLVPGRDTEAFF. CDR3 bases: TGCGCCAGCAGCTTGGTTCCAGGGAGGGACACTGAAGCTTTCTTT.

V gene TRBV5-4 combines with J gene TRBJ1-2; maybe TRBD1 (5 bases). The CDR3 has 14 residues. V lost 4 bases to trimming and J lost 4 bases, with 14 bases between them. Germline lookup yields CDR1 SGHNT and CDR2 YYREEE (reference sequence). CDR3 DNA sequence: TGTGCCAGCAGCCAGACCAGGGATCTCTATGGCTACACCTTC. Protein product: CASSQTRDLYGYTF.